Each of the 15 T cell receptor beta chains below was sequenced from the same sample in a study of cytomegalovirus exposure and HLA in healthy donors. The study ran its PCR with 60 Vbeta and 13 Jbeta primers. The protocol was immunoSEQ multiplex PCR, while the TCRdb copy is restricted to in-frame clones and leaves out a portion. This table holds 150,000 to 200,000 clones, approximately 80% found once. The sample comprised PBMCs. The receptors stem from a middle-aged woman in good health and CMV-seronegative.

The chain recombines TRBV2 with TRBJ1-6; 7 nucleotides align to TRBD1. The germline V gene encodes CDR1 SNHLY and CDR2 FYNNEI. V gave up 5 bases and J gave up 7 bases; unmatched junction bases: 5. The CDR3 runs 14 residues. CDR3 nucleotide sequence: TGTGCCAGCAGTCGACAGGGATTAAATTCACCCCTCCACTTT. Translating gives CASSRQGLNSPLHF.

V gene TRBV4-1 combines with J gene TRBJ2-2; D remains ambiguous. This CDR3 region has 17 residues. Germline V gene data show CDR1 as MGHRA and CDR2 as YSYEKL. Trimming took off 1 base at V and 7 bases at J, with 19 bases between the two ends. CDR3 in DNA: TGCGCCAGCAGCCAAGTTCGTCGGGTCTATACACTCGGGGAGCTGTTTTTT. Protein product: CASSQVRRVYTLGELFF.

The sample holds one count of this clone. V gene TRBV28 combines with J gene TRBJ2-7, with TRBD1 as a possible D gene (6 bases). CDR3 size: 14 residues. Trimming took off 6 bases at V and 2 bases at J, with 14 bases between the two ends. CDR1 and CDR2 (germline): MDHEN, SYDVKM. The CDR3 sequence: CASRAQGSPYEQYV. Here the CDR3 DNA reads TGTGCCAGCAGGGCCCAGGGGTCCCCCTACGAGCAGTACGTC.

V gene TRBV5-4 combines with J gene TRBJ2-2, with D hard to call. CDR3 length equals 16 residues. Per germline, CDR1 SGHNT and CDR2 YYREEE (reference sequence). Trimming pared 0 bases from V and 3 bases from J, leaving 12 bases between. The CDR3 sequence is CASSLGSGHYTGELFF. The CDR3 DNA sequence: TGTGCCAGCAGCTTGGGAAGTGGTCACTACACCGGGGAGCTGTTTTTT.

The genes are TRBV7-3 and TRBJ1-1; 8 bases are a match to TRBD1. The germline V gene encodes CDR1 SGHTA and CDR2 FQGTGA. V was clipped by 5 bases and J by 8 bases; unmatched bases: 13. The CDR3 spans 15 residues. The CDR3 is CASSREPGQATEAFF. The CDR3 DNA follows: TGTGCCAGCAGCCGTGAACCGGGACAGGCCACCGAAGCTTTCTTT.

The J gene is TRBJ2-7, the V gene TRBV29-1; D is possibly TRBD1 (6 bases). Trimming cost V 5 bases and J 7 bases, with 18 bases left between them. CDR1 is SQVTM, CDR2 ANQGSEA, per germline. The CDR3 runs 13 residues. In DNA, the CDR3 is TGCAGCGTTTCGGGACATACCTCCGGGGAGCAGTACTTC. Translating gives CSVSGHTSGEQYF.

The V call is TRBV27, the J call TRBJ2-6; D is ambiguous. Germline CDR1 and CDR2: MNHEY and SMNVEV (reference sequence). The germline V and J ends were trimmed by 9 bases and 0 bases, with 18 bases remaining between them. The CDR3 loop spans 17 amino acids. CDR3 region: CASTGFRSSSGANVLTF. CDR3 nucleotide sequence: TGTGCCAGTACTGGGTTCCGGAGCTCCTCTGGGGCCAACGTCCTGACTTTC. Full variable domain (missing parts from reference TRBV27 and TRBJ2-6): EAQVTQNPRYLITVTGKKLTVTCSQNMNHEYMSWYRQDPGLGLRQIYYSMNVEVTDKGDVPEGYKVSRKEKRNFPLILESPSPNQTSLYFCASTGFRSSSGANVLTFGAGSRLTVL.

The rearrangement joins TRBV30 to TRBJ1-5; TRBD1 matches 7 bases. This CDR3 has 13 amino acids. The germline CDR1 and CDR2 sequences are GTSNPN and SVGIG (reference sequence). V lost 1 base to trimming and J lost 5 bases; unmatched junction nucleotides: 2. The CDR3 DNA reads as TGTGCCTGGAGTGACAGGGGCGATCAGCCCCAGCATTTT. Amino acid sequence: CAWSDRGDQPQHF.

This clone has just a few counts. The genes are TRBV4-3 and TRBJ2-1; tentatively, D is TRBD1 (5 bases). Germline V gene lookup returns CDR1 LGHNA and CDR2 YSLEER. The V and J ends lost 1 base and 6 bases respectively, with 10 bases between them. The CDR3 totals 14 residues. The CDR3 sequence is CASSQGDRGNEQFF. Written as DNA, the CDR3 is TGCGCCAGCAGCCAAGGGGATAGGGGCAATGAGCAGTTCTTC.

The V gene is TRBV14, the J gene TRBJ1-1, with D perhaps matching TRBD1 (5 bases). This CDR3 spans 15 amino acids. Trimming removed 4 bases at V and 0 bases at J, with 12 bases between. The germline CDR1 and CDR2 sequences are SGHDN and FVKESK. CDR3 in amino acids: CASSRPGSLNTEAFF. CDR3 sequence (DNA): TGTGCCAGCAGCCGACCAGGGTCCCTGAACACTGAAGCTTTCTTT.

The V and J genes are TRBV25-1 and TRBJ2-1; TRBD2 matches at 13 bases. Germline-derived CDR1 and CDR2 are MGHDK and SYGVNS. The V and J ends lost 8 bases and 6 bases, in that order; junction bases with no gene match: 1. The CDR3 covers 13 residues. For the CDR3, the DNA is TGTGCCAGCGGACTAGCGGGAGCCAATGAGCAGTTCTTC. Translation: CASGLAGANEQFF. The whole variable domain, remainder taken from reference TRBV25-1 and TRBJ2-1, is EADIYQTPRYLVIGTGKKITLECSQTMGHDKMYWYQQDPGMELHLIHYSYGVNSTEKGDLSSESTVSRIRTEHFPLTLESARPSHTSQYLCASGLAGANEQFFGPGTRLTVL.

The CDR3 bases are TGTGCCAGCAGCTTAGTAAGGACAGGGGGATTCAATGAGCAGTTCTTC. Translated: CASSLVRTGGFNEQFF. The rearrangement joins TRBV7-8 to TRBJ2-1; 10 bases line up with TRBD1. J gave up 6 bases and V 1 base, and 6 bases lay outside the gene matches. The CDR3 loop spans 16 amino acids. Germline V gene lookup returns CDR1 SGHVS and CDR2 FQNEAQ.

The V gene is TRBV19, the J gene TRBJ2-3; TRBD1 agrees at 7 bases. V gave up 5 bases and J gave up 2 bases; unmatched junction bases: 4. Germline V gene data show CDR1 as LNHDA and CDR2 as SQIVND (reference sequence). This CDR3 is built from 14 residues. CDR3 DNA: TGTGCCAGTAGTGTCGACAGGGTCACAGATACGCAGTATTTT. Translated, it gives CASSVDRVTDTQYF.

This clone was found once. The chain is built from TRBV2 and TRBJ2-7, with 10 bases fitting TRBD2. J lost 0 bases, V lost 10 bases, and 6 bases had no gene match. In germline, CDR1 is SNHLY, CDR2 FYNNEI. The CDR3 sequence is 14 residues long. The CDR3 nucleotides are TGTGCCACTACTAGCGGGGAGGGCTCCTACGAGCAGTACTTC. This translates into CATTSGEGSYEQYF.

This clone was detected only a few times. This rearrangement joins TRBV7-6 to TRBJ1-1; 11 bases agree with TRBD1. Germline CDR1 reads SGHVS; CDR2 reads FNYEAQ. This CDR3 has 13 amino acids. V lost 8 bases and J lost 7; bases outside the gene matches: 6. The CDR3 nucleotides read TGTGCCAGCGGACAGGGGGCTATGGTTGAAGCTTTCTTT. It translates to CASGQGAMVEAFF.